A selection of T cell receptor beta chains follows, all from one sample in a study of immune evolution from preneoplasia to lung adenocarcinoma. TCRdb's table, derived via immunoSEQ multiplex PCR, lists solely in-frame clones and lacks some. The data contain roughly 6,600 clones, 77% of them seen just once; the ten biggest clones take up 6.5%. The sequenced material came from FFPE lung adenocarcinoma in situ tissue. Every receptor here comes from a person between 55 and 80 years old with lung adenocarcinoma. Each CDR3 is given with its conserved first and last residue. Fields, in order: J gene, V gene, clone size, D gene, CDR3 protein, CDR3 DNA. D genes are given only for firm matches. Clone size is shown for a subset of rows, as once, few, many or a class of expanded clone.

>TRBJ2-5|TRBV6-5|.|TRBD1
CASRQHDRGETQYF
TGTGCCAGCAGACAACACGACAGGGGAGAGACCCAGTACTTC
>TRBJ2-1|TRBV7-9|.|.
CASSFHYREQFF
TGTGCCAGCAGCTTCCATTACCGTGAGCAGTTCTTC
>TRBJ1-4|TRBV11-2|.|.
CASSLGPEEKLFF
TGTGCCAGCAGCTTAGGCCCGGAAGAAAAACTGTTTTTT
>TRBJ2-3|TRBV7-9|.|.
CASTSFTDTQYF
TGTGCCAGCACCTCCTTCACAGATACGCAGTATTTT
>TRBJ2-3|TRBV4-2|.|.
CASSQAGSTDTQYF
TGTGCCAGCAGCCAAGCGGGCTCGACAGATACGCAGTATTTT
>TRBJ1-2|TRBV4-1|.|TRBD1
CASSQDYSAGAQGAYYGYTF
TGCGCCAGCAGCCAAGATTATTCGGCCGGGGCGCAGGGGGCTTACTATGGCTACACCTTC
>TRBJ1-2|TRBV25-1|once|.
CASSPSTNYGYTF
TGTGCCAGCAGCCCCTCGACTAACTATGGCTACACCTTC
>TRBJ2-2|TRBV4-1|.|.
CASSQDRPGTGELFF
TGCGCCAGCAGCCAAGATAGGCCGGGGACCGGGGAGCTGTTTTTT
>TRBJ2-5|TRBV9|.|.
CASSVGDRGTQYF
TGTGCCAGCAGCGTAGGAGACCGGGGGACCCAGTACTTC
>TRBJ2-1|TRBV6-1|once|TRBD1
CASSQGVAYNEQFF
TGTGCCAGCAGCCAGGGGGTCGCCTACAATGAGCAGTTCTTC
>TRBJ2-1|TRBV5-1|once|.
CASSLPKVNEQFF
TGCGCCAGCAGCTTGCCCAAAGTCAATGAGCAGTTCTTC
>TRBJ1-2|TRBV11-2|.|TRBD1
CASSDRDRGYTGYTF
TGTGCCAGCAGCGACCGGGACAGGGGGTACACTGGCTACACCTTC
>TRBJ2-7|TRBV7-2|.|.
CASSLLGGSYEQYF
TGTGCCAGCAGCCTACTTGGGGGTTCCTACGAGCAGTACTTC
>TRBJ1-1|TRBV25-1|.|.
CASHPRGNTEAFF
TGTGCCAGTCATCCTCGAGGGAACACTGAAGCTTTCTTT
>TRBJ1-5|TRBV6-1|.|TRBD1
CASSWTGPTPAQHF
TGTGCCAGCAGTTGGACAGGGCCAACCCCAGCCCAGCATTTT
>TRBJ1-2|TRBV6-1|few|TRBD1
CASSRDREAYGYTF
TGTGCCAGCAGCCGGGACAGGGAGGCCTATGGCTACACCTTC
>TRBJ2-5|TRBV5-1|.|.
CASSLGQRETQYF
TGCGCCAGCAGCTTGGGACAGCGAGAGACCCAGTACTTC
>TRBJ2-5|TRBV29-1|.|.
CSVAGGQPQETQYF
TGCAGCGTCGCCGGAGGCCAACCCCAAGAGACCCAGTACTTC
>TRBJ1-1|TRBV5-4|.|.
CASSLAQNTEAFF
TGTGCCAGCAGCTTAGCGCAGAACACTGAAGCTTTCTTT
>TRBJ2-1|TRBV6-6|few|.
CASSVLNEQFF
TGTGCCAGCAGTGTCCTAAATGAGCAGTTCTTC
>TRBJ2-1|TRBV7-9|.|.
CASRFLNNEQFF
TGTGCCAGCAGGTTTCTAAACAATGAGCAGTTCTTC
>TRBJ1-1|TRBV18|few|.
CASSPDSRNTEAFF
TGTGCCAGCTCCCCCGACTCCCGGAACACTGAAGCTTTCTTT
>TRBJ1-1|TRBV5-1|.|TRBD1
CASSFGQGGIEAFF
TGCGCCAGCAGCTTCGGACAGGGCGGCATTGAAGCTTTCTTT
>TRBJ1-2|TRBV4-3|.|.
CASSQEAGVPGYTF
TGCGCCAGCAGCCAAGAGGCGGGGGTCCCTGGCTACACCTTC